This TCR beta chain was profiled in a study of human T cells and chemical hapten exposure. Across the study: Diphenylcyclopropenone was applied weekly to patients' scalps across the roughly 23-week study.

Findings of the study overall: Expanded TCR counts at PT1 were positively correlated with the patch test score.

Time point here: patch test 3, about 24 weeks after DPC sensitization. Treatment described: therapeutic diphenylcyclopropenone sensitization with weekly scalp DPC. The study enrolled 18 to 70-year-old alopecia patients suitable for DPC. Unique molecular identifiers were affixed to discrete cDNA molecules within the library. TCRdb itself ran the RACE reads through MiXCR, one entry per CDR3 protein. Of 70,000 or so distinct CDR3 sequences detected, 11% appear once; the ten largest clones hold approximately 1.4%. The length of the CDR3 is 13 residues. Per germline, CDR1 KGHSH and CDR2 LQKENI. V lost 6 bases and J lost 4, with 12 bases in between. As concerns this clonotype: Its antigen is not known.

This sequence originates from a woman aged 45-59 years with alopecia areata. Some clones in this sample may be carry-over from other donors' samples. The sample consisted of whole blood, taken in connection with sensitization to the hapten diphenylcyclopropenone (DPC). The V and J genes are TRBV18 and TRBJ1-2; D is perhaps TRBD1 (6 bases). The CDR3 nucleotides are TGTGCCAGCTCTTCTCCGGACAGCTATGGCTACACCTTC. It is translated as CASSSPDSYGYTF.